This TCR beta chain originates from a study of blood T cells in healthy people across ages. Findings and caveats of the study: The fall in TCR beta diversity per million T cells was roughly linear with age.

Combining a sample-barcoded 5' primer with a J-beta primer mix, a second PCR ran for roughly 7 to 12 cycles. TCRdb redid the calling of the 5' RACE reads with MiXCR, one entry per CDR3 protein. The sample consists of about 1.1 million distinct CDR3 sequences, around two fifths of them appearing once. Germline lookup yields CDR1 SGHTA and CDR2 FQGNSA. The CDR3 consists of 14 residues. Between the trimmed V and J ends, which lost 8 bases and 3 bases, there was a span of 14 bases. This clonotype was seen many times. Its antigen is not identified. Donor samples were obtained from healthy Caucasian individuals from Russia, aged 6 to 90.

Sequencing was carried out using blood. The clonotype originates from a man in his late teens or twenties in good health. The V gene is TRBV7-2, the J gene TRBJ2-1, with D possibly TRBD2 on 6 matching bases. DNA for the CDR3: TGTGCCAGCTCAAAGGGGACTGACTACAATGAGCAGTTCTTC. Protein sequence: CASSKGTDYNEQFF.